These 3 T cell receptor beta chains were sequenced from one sample in a study of blood T cell repertoires in COVID-19. Clones were read by immunoSEQ multiplex PCR, and TCRdb kept only the in-frame ones, dropping some. In the table there are 40,000 or so clones, roughly nine tenths of which are singletons. The sample taken for sequencing was peripheral blood. The origin of the receptors is a woman in her 30s in a cohort sampled during active COVID-19.

The chain combines TRBV27 with TRBJ2-7; no reliable D call. The CDR3 is made up of 14 amino acids. CDR1 and CDR2 (germline): MNHEY, SMNVEV (reference sequence). V lost 0 bases to trimming and J lost 6 bases, with 12 bases between them. CDR3 residues: CASSLSVSTSEQYF. The DNA of the CDR3 is TGTGCCAGCAGTTTATCGGTCTCTACTTCCGAGCAGTACTTC.

V usage is TRBV5-1 and J usage is TRBJ1-1; a weak D match, TRBD1 (5 bases). V was shortened by 3 bases and J by 1 base, with 10 bases between the two germline ends. The CDR3 is made up of 14 amino acids. CDR1 is SGHRS and CDR2 is YFSETQ in the germline V gene. The CDR3 loop reads CASSSQVWNTEAFF. The CDR3, as DNA: TGCGCCAGCAGCTCACAGGTCTGGAACACTGAAGCTTTCTTT.

V gene TRBV11-2 combines with J gene TRBJ2-6; no reliable D call. This CDR3 is 15 amino acids long. V lost 2 bases and J lost 4, with 9 bases in between. CDR1 is SGHAT and CDR2 is FQNNGV in the germline V gene. In DNA form, the CDR3 reads TGTGCCAGCAGCTTAAGCCCCGCGGGGGCCAACGTCCTGACTTTC. Translation: CASSLSPAGANVLTF.